The 11 T cell receptor beta chains below were found in one sample sequenced in a study of CD8 T cells in Susac syndrome. After extraction with the RNeasy kit, 0.5 to 1 ug of the RNA was reverse transcribed using random hexamers. TCRdb reprocessed the immunoSEQ multiplex PCR reads with MiXCR, giving one entry per CDR3 protein. The repertoire holds around 180,000 distinct CDR3 sequences, with approximately 96% as singletons. The sample consisted of CD4+ T cells from PBMCs. The source of these receptors is a human donor with multiple sclerosis.

The chain employs TRBV25-1 and TRBJ1-6; 7 bases are shared with TRBD1. J lost 1 base, V lost 3 bases, and 15 bases had no gene match. CDR3 length equals 20 residues. CDR1 and CDR2 (germline): MGHDK, SYGVNS. The CDR3 DNA reads TGTGCCAGCAGTGAGAATCAGGGGGGCGGAACGGTATCCTATAATTCACCCCTCCACTTT. Its translation is CASSENQGGGTVSYNSPLHF.

The chain recombines TRBV27 with TRBJ1-2, with D unclear. The CDR3 totals 13 residues. The germline CDR1 and CDR2 sequences are MNHEY and SMNVEV (reference sequence). V was pared by 5 bases and J by 6 bases, with 13 bases between. CDR3 sequence: CASSPRHRDGYTF. In nucleotides, the CDR3 is TGTGCCAGCAGTCCCAGACATCGGGATGGCTACACCTTC.

The DNA for the CDR3 is TGTGCCAGCAGTCCTGACAGGAATGGCTACACCTTC. Encoded protein: CASSPDRNGYTF. This chain connects TRBV14 to TRBJ1-2, with a possible D match to TRBD1 (6 bases). CDR3 length equals 12 residues. CDR1 is SGHDN and CDR2 is FVKESK in the germline V gene. Trimming stripped 6 bases from V and 6 bases from J, with 11 bases between.

The rearrangement links TRBV7-9 to TRBJ1-2, with D possibly TRBD1 on 6 matching bases. CDR1 is SEHNR and CDR2 is FQNEAQ in the germline V gene (reference sequence). The V gene lost 5 bases and the J gene lost 6 bases, with 13 bases spanning the gap. The CDR3 is 13 residues long. The CDR3 spells CASSPTGRNGYTF. The CDR3 region has the DNA TGTGCCAGCAGCCCCACAGGGAGGAATGGCTACACCTTC.

The rearrangement joins TRBV5-6 to TRBJ2-3; no clear D gene. CDR1 and CDR2 from the germline V gene are SGHDT and YYEEEE. V lost 0 bases and J lost 5, with 16 bases in between. This CDR3 has 16 amino acids. The CDR3 nucleotides read TGTGCCAGCAGCTTGGGGCCCTTGCGTGCCAAAGATACGCAGTATTTT. Protein product: CASSLGPLRAKDTQYF.

In the case of this clonotype: At one end the junction does not follow the germline gene, possibly because of a read error. The rearrangement links TRBV7-7 to TRBJ1-1; a possible D gene is TRBD1 (5 bases). Germline V gene data show CDR1 as SSHAT and CDR2 as FNYEAQ (reference sequence). The CDR3 runs to 14 residues. CDR3 residues: CASSHRDLNTEAFF. CDR3 bases: TGTGCTAGCAGCCACCGGGACCTGAACACTGAAGCTTTCTTT.

J is TRBJ1-2 and V is TRBV7-9, with D unclear. Trimming stripped 5 bases from V and 7 bases from J, with 17 bases between. The CDR3 consists of 14 residues. CDR1 is SEHNR and CDR2 is FQNEAQ in the germline V gene (reference sequence). DNA of the CDR3: TGTGCCAGCAGCCGTCTTGAGACTGAGGGTGGCTACACCTTC. Amino acids: CASSRLETEGGYTF.

The genes are TRBV29-1 and TRBJ1-2, with D unresolved. The CDR3 length is 14 residues. CDR1 and CDR2 (germline): SQVTM, ANQGSEA. V was trimmed by 3 bases and J by 2 bases, leaving 13 bases between them. The CDR3, as DNA: TGCAGCGTTGATCCGGACCCGCCGAACTATGGCTACACCTTC. This sequence encodes CSVDPDPPNYGYTF.

The chain recombines TRBV18 with TRBJ1-2; TRBD1 matches 8 bases. Trimming removed 6 bases from V and 2 bases from J; junction bases left unmatched: 8. The CDR3 covers 15 residues. Germline CDR1 KGHSH, CDR2 LQKENI. CDR3 amino acids: CASSRQRDRNYGYTF. Written as DNA, the CDR3 is TGTGCCAGCTCCCGACAGCGGGACAGGAACTATGGCTACACCTTC.

The chain uses TRBV6-5 and TRBJ2-6; D uncertain. The CDR3 runs to 17 residues. Germline assignment: CDR1 MNHEY and CDR2 SVGAGI. Deletions cut 2 bases from V and 2 bases from J, with 13 bases between. Written as DNA, the CDR3 is TGTGCCAGCAGTTACCAGAGCAGAGGAGCTGGGGCCAACGTCCTGACTTTC. Its translation: CASSYQSRGAGANVLTF.

The chain couples TRBV28 to TRBJ1-2; maybe TRBD1 (6 bases). Trimming left V 6 bases short and J 8 bases short, with 16 bases between. CDR3 length: 13 residues. Germline CDR1 MDHEN, CDR2 SYDVKM. CDR3 in DNA: TGTGCCAGCAGACCCGGACAGATTTTCGGCTACACCTTC. It yields the protein CASRPGQIFGYTF.